Below are 24 T cell receptor beta chains sequenced from a single sample in a study of blood T cells in healthy people across ages. Combining a sample-barcoded 5' primer with a J-beta primer mix, a second PCR ran for about 6 to 11 cycles. TCRdb fed the 5' RACE reads into MiXCR, producing one record per CDR3 protein. This sample has some 370,000 distinct CDR3 sequences, with over 45% found just once. The sequenced material came from blood. The receptors were gathered from a man aged 60 to 69 in good health.

In this sample, this clonotype turned up once. The chain carries TRBV3-1 and TRBJ2-1; 9 bases fit TRBD2. The ends lost 3 bases at V and 7 bases at J; junction bases unmatched: 13. CDR1 is LGHDT, CDR2 YNNKEL, per germline (reference sequence). The CDR3 runs 17 residues. DNA of the CDR3: TGTGCCAGCAGCCATCAGGCTAGCGGGATGTTGGGGAATGAGCAGTTCTTC. Encoded protein: CASSHQASGMLGNEQFF.

The rearrangement links TRBV20-1 to TRBJ2-5; 9 positions match TRBD2. The J call may be faulty, since TRBJ2-7 better matches the DNA end. The CDR3 sequence is 15 residues long. The V gene's germline CDR1 is DFQATT and CDR2 SNEGSKA (reference sequence). The CDR3 sequence is CSARVPGLAAYEQYF. CDR3 nucleotides: TGCAGTGCTAGAGTTCCGGGACTAGCAGCCTACGAGCAGTACTTC.

This rearrangement joins TRBV18 to TRBJ1-2, with 7 nucleotides matching TRBD1. CDR1 is KGHSH, CDR2 LQKENI, per germline. The junction had 14 bases not matched to a gene; V was cut back by 5 bases and J by 8 bases. CDR3 size: 15 residues. The CDR3 DNA follows: TGTGCCAGCTCAACTTCGGGACAGCAATCGAACGGCTACACCTTC. Protein sequence: CASSTSGQQSNGYTF.

CDR3 in DNA: TGTGCCAGCAGCCAAGCCGCCAGCGGGAGTCGTGGCTACACCTTC. Translating gives CASSQAASGSRGYTF. This chain uses TRBV14 with TRBJ1-2; D not certain. Germline CDR1 and CDR2: SGHDN and FVKESK. Between the trimmed V and J ends, which lost 1 base and 7 bases, there was a span of 16 bases. The CDR3 sequence is 15 residues long.

This clonotype was observed a few times. This rearrangement joins TRBV7-2 to TRBJ1-2; 7 bases agree with TRBD1. The germline gives CDR1 SGHTA, CDR2 FQGNSA. V shed 8 bases, J shed 7 bases, and the junction held 13 bases outside the gene matches. This CDR3 spans 14 amino acids. The CDR3 DNA is TGTGCCAGCGTATCCACCCCCCAGGGGGGTGGCTACACCTTC. It specifies CASVSTPQGGGYTF.

This clonotype was observed a few times. The chain combines TRBV6-6 with TRBJ2-1, with a possible D match to TRBD2 (7 bases). Germline loops: CDR1 MNHNY, CDR2 SVGAGI (reference sequence). The CDR3 runs to 14 residues. Trimming removed 7 bases at V and 6 bases at J, with 16 bases between. The CDR3 DNA reads as TGTGCCAGCACCCCACTGGGGGGGCGCAATGAGCAGTTCTTC. This gives the protein CASTPLGGRNEQFF.

J is TRBJ1-5 and V is TRBV4-1; 9 positions match TRBD1. V shed 3 bases, J shed 5 bases, and the junction held 5 bases outside the gene matches. The CDR3 is made up of 15 amino acids. Germline V gene data show CDR1 as MGHRA and CDR2 as YSYEKL. The CDR3 sequence is CASSQRQGGDQPQHF. CDR3 DNA sequence: TGCGCCAGCAGCCAGAGACAGGGGGGAGATCAGCCCCAGCATTTT.

This sequence joins TRBV7-8 and TRBJ2-3; either TRBD1 or TRBD2 may fit D (5 bases each). Trimming cost V 5 bases and J 6 bases, with 21 bases left between them. Germline CDR1 reads SGHVS; CDR2 reads FQNEAQ. The CDR3 has 16 residues. The CDR3 region has the DNA TGTGCCAGCAGCAAAGTTAAGGGACCGGGACGGGATACGCAGTATTTT. Protein: CASSKVKGPGRDTQYF.

There are many counts of this clonotype. The chain carries TRBV3-1 and TRBJ2-7; 8 bases line up with TRBD2. CDR3 length: 16 residues. J lost 0 bases, V lost 5 bases, and 9 bases had no gene match. Germline V gene lookup returns CDR1 LGHDT and CDR2 YNNKEL (reference sequence). The CDR3 coding sequence is TGTGCCAGCAGCGATCAAGGCGGGGGGCTCTCCTACGAGCAGTACTTC. Protein: CASSDQGGGLSYEQYF.

The chain's CDR3 is CASTPWPKDGYTF. CDR3 bases: TGTGCCAGCACCCCGTGGCCCAAGGATGGCTACACCTTC. This chain joins TRBV5-6 and TRBJ1-2; D gene unclear. The CDR3 extends over 13 amino acids. The V end lost 6 bases, the J end lost 6 bases, and 15 bases lay between the germline ends. Germline assignment: CDR1 SGHDT and CDR2 YYEEEE.

This clonotype was detected only a few times. The chain employs TRBV29-1 and TRBJ2-5; 9 bases are shared with TRBD1. The DNA end favors TRBJ2-7, so the J call may be wrong. This CDR3 spans 13 amino acids. CDR1 and CDR2 (germline): SQVTM, ANQGSEA. CDR3 sequence: CSVAAQGAPEQYF. Here the CDR3 DNA reads TGCAGCGTTGCTGCACAGGGGGCGCCCGAGCAGTACTTC.

This clonotype has just a few counts. CDR3 nucleotide sequence: TGTGCCATCACCGGGGACCCCCTCGAGCAGTTCTTC. Amino acids: CAITGDPLEQFF. The chain combines TRBV10-3 with TRBJ2-1; the D gene could be TRBD1 or TRBD2 (5 bases each). Trimming removed 7 bases at V and 10 bases at J, with 14 bases between. This CDR3 is 12 amino acids long. CDR1 ENHRY and CDR2 SYGVKD come from the germline V gene.

This clonotype has only one observation. This chain links TRBV7-2 with TRBJ2-1; TRBD2 might be the D (6 bases). The CDR3 has 20 amino acids. V was cut by 2 bases and J by 0 bases, with 23 bases left in between. Germline-derived CDR1 and CDR2 are SGHTA and FQGNSA. CDR3: CASSLRAGSDARSSYNEQFF. The CDR3 nucleotides are TGTGCCAGCAGCTTAAGGGCGGGGTCCGATGCTAGGAGCTCCTACAATGAGCAGTTCTTC.

The table lists this clonotype with a count of one. The rearrangement links TRBV5-1 to TRBJ2-5; a possible D gene is TRBD1 (6 bases). Trimming cost V 1 base and J 5 bases, with 12 bases left between them. This CDR3 spans 14 amino acids. Germline-derived CDR1 and CDR2 are SGHRS and YFSETQ. CDR3 amino acids: CASSLTGTRETQYF. The CDR3 bases are TGCGCCAGCAGCTTGACAGGGACCAGGGAGACCCAGTACTTC.

J is TRBJ2-6 and V is TRBV25-1; the D is unclear. The CDR3 is 13 amino acids. V was cut by 8 bases and J by 4 bases, with 9 bases left in between. Germline CDR1 MGHDK, CDR2 SYGVNS. The CDR3 sequence is CASGFGGANVLTF. DNA of the CDR3: TGTGCCAGCGGCTTTGGAGGGGCCAACGTCCTGACTTTC.

V is TRBV6-6 and J is TRBJ2-7, with D unresolved. The CDR3 is made up of 12 amino acids. V lost 4 bases and J 3 bases, leaving 7 bases between the germline ends. The germline V gene has CDR1 MNHNY and CDR2 SVGAGI (reference sequence). The CDR3 sequence: CASSLHSYEQYF. For the CDR3, the DNA is TGTGCCAGCAGTTTACACAGCTACGAGCAGTACTTC.

The chain carries TRBV6-5 and TRBJ2-5, with 9 bases matching TRBD1. The junction had 1 base not matched to a gene; V was cut back by 2 bases and J by 0 bases. The CDR3 length is 15 residues. Germline CDR1 is MNHEY and CDR2 is SVGAGI. CDR3 in amino acids: CASSYGTGYQETQYF. The CDR3 DNA sequence: TGTGCCAGCAGTTACGGGACAGGGTACCAAGAGACCCAGTACTTC.

V and J are TRBV10-3 and TRBJ2-1; D possibly corresponds to TRBD2 (5 bases). Between the trimmed V and J ends, which lost 2 bases and 6 bases, there was a span of 11 bases. This CDR3 has 14 residues. Germline CDR1 is ENHRY and CDR2 is SYGVKD. The CDR3 nucleotides are TGTGCCATCAGTGAGGGCCCTAGCCCCAATGAGCAGTTCTTC. Protein: CAISEGPSPNEQFF.

This clonotype came up a few times. The rearrangement links TRBV29-1 to TRBJ2-2; 8 bases match TRBD1. The V and J ends lost 6 bases and 4 bases, in that order; junction bases with no gene match: 7. Germline CDR1 reads SQVTM; CDR2 reads ANQGSEA. The CDR3 sequence is 14 residues long. The CDR3 DNA reads as TGCAGCGTCCGGACAGGGTTTCGCACCGGGGAGCTGTTTTTT. Encoded protein: CSVRTGFRTGELFF.

This clonotype has just a few counts. The chain uses TRBV7-2 and TRBJ2-5, with TRBD2 as a possible D gene (5 bases). Germline V gene sequence: CDR1 SGHTA, CDR2 FQGNSA. The CDR3 is 16 amino acids. Trimming left V 5 bases short and J 6 bases short, with 22 bases between. The DNA of the CDR3 is TGTGCCAGCAGCCCTGGGCCCCCGAGGGAGAAGAAGACCCAGTACTTC. Protein: CASSPGPPREKKTQYF.

The chain carries TRBV18 and TRBJ1-1; 8 positions agree with TRBD1. Germline CDR1 and CDR2: KGHSH and LQKENI. CDR3 length: 14 amino acids. Unmatched junction bases numbered 2, after V lost 5 bases and J lost 0 bases. CDR3 sequence: CASSNRGMNTEAFF. The CDR3 bases are TGTGCCAGCTCAAACAGGGGGATGAACACTGAAGCTTTCTTT.

The chain is built from TRBV5-1 and TRBJ2-7, with D perhaps matching TRBD2 (6 bases). V dropped 4 bases and J dropped 3 bases, with 11 bases sitting between them. Germline V gives CDR1 SGHRS, CDR2 YFSETQ. The CDR3 is 13 amino acids. Here the CDR3 reads CASSPEGHYEQYF. In DNA, the CDR3 is TGCGCCAGCAGCCCGGAGGGTCACTACGAGCAGTACTTC.

The chain has TRBV5-6 and TRBJ2-7; TRBD1 matches 10 bases. The CDR3 runs 16 residues. The germline CDR1 and CDR2 sequences are SGHDT and YYEEEE. Germline trimming cut 4 bases from V and 2 bases from J; bases unmatched to any gene: 9. In nucleotides, the CDR3 is TGTGCCAGCAGCGCACCGGGACAGGGGTTCCCCTACGAGCAGTACTTC. This sequence encodes CASSAPGQGFPYEQYF. Full variable domain (outside the CDR3, taken from reference TRBV5-6 and TRBJ2-7): DAGVTQSPTHLIKTRGQQVTLRCSPKSGHDTVSWYQQALGQGPQFIFQYYEEEERQRGNFPDRFSGHQFPNYSSELNVNALLLGDSALYLCASSAPGQGFPYEQYFGPGTRLTVT.

This chain links TRBV6-5 with TRBJ1-4; no firm D call. Germline CDR1 reads MNHEY; CDR2 reads SVGAGI. V was shortened by 2 bases and J by 3 bases, with 10 bases between the two germline ends. The CDR3 extends over 15 amino acids. CDR3 region: CASSYERRANEKLFF. CDR3 bases: TGTGCCAGCAGTTACGAAAGGAGGGCTAATGAAAAACTGTTTTTT.